What follows are 29 T cell receptor beta chains derived from one specimen sequenced in a study of T cell responses to AZD1222 COVID-19 vaccine. Only in-frame clones appear in the TCRdb table, and some are missing; sequencing was by immunoSEQ multiplex PCR. In the table there are 100,000 or so clones, 87% of which are singletons. The sequencing here drew on peripheral blood, taken on day 0 of AZD1222 vaccination. Receptor source: an adult in good health.

A note on this clone: Relative to the germline gene, one junction end is altered; a read error may explain this. The chain combines TRBV10-3 with TRBJ1-4; possibly TRBD1 for D (6 bases). The CDR3 contains 13 residues. The germline gives CDR1 ENHRY, CDR2 SYGVKD. CDR3: CAVRGGPAEKLFF. The CDR3 region has the DNA TGTGCCGTCAGAGGGGGGCCGGCTGAAAAACTGTTTTTT.

The chain employs TRBV19 and TRBJ2-5; D perhaps matches TRBD2 (5 bases). The CDR3 totals 13 residues. V was trimmed by 4 bases and J by 5 bases, leaving 11 bases between them. CDR1 and CDR2 from the germline V gene are LNHDA and SQIVND (reference sequence). CDR3 nucleotides: TGTGCCAGTAGTAATCGGGATCGGGAGACCCAGTACTTC. Encoded protein: CASSNRDRETQYF.

The V gene is TRBV9, the J gene TRBJ2-1; the D is unclear. V was pared by 4 bases and J by 4 bases, with 6 bases between. The CDR3 has 12 residues. The germline CDR1 and CDR2 sequences are SGDLS and YYNGEE. The chain's CDR3 is CASSPRYNEQFF. The CDR3 DNA reads as TGTGCCAGCAGCCCCCGTTACAATGAGCAGTTCTTC.

The chain has TRBV5-4 and TRBJ2-1; D assignment may be TRBD1 or TRBD2 (6 bases each). Trimming cost V 4 bases and J 9 bases, with 14 bases left between them. This CDR3 has 13 amino acids. Germline loops: CDR1 SGHNT, CDR2 YYREEE (reference sequence). CDR3 sequence: CASSPTGAGEQFF. The CDR3 DNA reads as TGTGCCAGCAGCCCTACGGGGGCGGGTGAGCAGTTCTTC.

The chain is built from TRBV11-3 and TRBJ2-1, with D maybe TRBD1 (6 bases). The V end was cut by 1 base, the J end by 8 bases, with 12 bases between. Germline CDR1 reads SGHNT; CDR2 reads YENEEA. CDR3 length equals 14 residues. The CDR3 DNA reads TGTGCCAGCAGCTTAGCACAGGGCCTCGATGAGCAGTTCTTC. This encodes CASSLAQGLDEQFF.

The genes are TRBV19 and TRBJ1-5; 8 bases fit TRBD1. CDR3 size: 14 residues. Germline values: CDR1 LNHDA, CDR2 SQIVND (reference sequence). The V and J ends lost 7 bases and 8 bases, in that order; junction bases with no gene match: 10. The CDR3 DNA sequence: TGTGCCAGTATGAAGGACAGGGTCACAGAGCCCCAGCATTTT. This encodes CASMKDRVTEPQHF.

This chain connects TRBV5-4 to TRBJ2-1; 8 nucleotides match TRBD2. Per the germline V gene, CDR1 is SGHNT and CDR2 is YYREEE (reference sequence). The CDR3 length is 15 residues. V was pared by 7 bases and J by 0 bases, with 6 bases of the junction left unmatched. The CDR3 reads CASYSGTSSYNEQFF. CDR3 coding DNA: TGTGCCAGCTATAGCGGGACGAGCTCCTACAATGAGCAGTTCTTC.

In its sample, this clone was seen a few times. The chain combines TRBV7-2 with TRBJ1-1, with D hard to call. Germline V gene data show CDR1 as SGHTA and CDR2 as FQGNSA. V lost 5 bases to trimming and J lost 10 bases, with 20 bases between them. This CDR3 spans 14 amino acids. CDR3 coding DNA: TGTGCCAGCAGCCTTCAAAACCGTCTGGAAGGAGCTTTCTTT. Its protein product is CASSLQNRLEGAFF.

The J gene is TRBJ1-1, the V gene TRBV11-3; D gene ambiguous. The CDR3 is 13 residues long. V was pared by 2 bases and J by 2 bases, with 6 bases between. Germline assignment: CDR1 SGHNT and CDR2 YENEEA. CDR3 sequence reads: CASSLRSNTEAFF. CDR3 in DNA: TGTGCCAGCAGCTTACGCAGTAACACTGAAGCTTTCTTT.

This clone was counted once. The V call is TRBV5-4, the J call TRBJ1-2, with unresolved D. Germline V lookup: CDR1 SGHNT, CDR2 YYREEE (reference sequence). This CDR3 has 14 residues. V lost 4 bases and J 6 bases, leaving 16 bases between the germline ends. The CDR3 here is CASSTPPGWDGYTF. CDR3 coding DNA: TGTGCCAGCAGCACCCCCCCCGGGTGGGATGGCTACACCTTC.

This chain links TRBV7-6 with TRBJ2-3, with 12 bases matching TRBD2. V trimming: 0 bases; J trimming: 7 bases; junction bases outside the gene matches: 8. Germline V gene lookup returns CDR1 SGHVS and CDR2 FNYEAQ. This CDR3 is built from 17 residues. The CDR3 DNA reads TGTGCCAGCAGCTTAGCGCGGACTAGCGGGATGGGGAATACGCAGTATTTT. This translates into CASSLARTSGMGNTQYF.

This chain uses TRBV7-2 with TRBJ1-2; 8 nucleotides agree with TRBD1. The CDR3 extends over 15 amino acids. Germline V gene sequence: CDR1 SGHTA, CDR2 FQGNSA. V trimming: 3 bases; J trimming: 4 bases; junction bases outside the gene matches: 7. CDR3 residues: CASSFSGRGPYGYTF. In DNA form, the CDR3 reads TGTGCCAGCAGCTTCTCGGGCAGGGGGCCCTATGGCTACACCTTC.

V usage is TRBV4-1 and J usage is TRBJ2-3; D is perhaps TRBD1 (5 bases). V lost 4 bases to trimming and J lost 2 bases, with 13 bases between them. The germline CDR1 and CDR2 sequences are MGHRA and YSYEKL. The CDR3 extends over 15 amino acids. This CDR3 reads CASSPQGAPTDTQYF. The CDR3, as DNA: TGCGCCAGCAGCCCTCAAGGGGCGCCCACAGATACGCAGTATTTT.

The J gene is TRBJ1-2, the V gene TRBV13, with 7 bases aligning to TRBD1. Germline CDR1 reads PRHDT; CDR2 reads FYEKMQ (reference sequence). With V trimmed by 5 bases and J by 1 base, 4 bases remained unmatched. This CDR3 is built from 14 residues. The CDR3 nucleotides are TGTGCCAGCAGCATGGACAGGTTTAACTATGGCTACACCTTC. Translated, it gives CASSMDRFNYGYTF.

A remark on this clone: The sample holds other DNA sequences that translate to the same CDR3. V gene TRBV2 combines with J gene TRBJ1-2; no clear D gene. Per germline, CDR1 SNHLY and CDR2 FYNNEI. V lost 3 bases and J lost 4, with 12 bases in between. The CDR3 spans 14 residues. DNA of the CDR3: TGTGCCAGCAGTGATCCTAGACCCTCCTATGGCTACACCTTC. It codes for CASSDPRPSYGYTF. Drawing the rest from reference TRBV2 and TRBJ1-2, the complete variable domain is EPEVTQTPSHQVTQMGQEVILRCVPISNHLYFYWYRQILGQKVEFLVSFYNNEISEKSEIFDDQFSVERPDGSNFTLKIRSTKLEDSAMYFCASSDPRPSYGYTFGSGTRLTVV.

This chain joins TRBV5-4 and TRBJ1-2; unclear D gene. Germline loops: CDR1 SGHNT, CDR2 YYREEE (reference sequence). V dropped 3 bases and J dropped 8 bases, with 17 bases sitting between them. The CDR3 has 14 amino acids. The CDR3 here is CASSSDGVGEGYTF. CDR3 nucleotides: TGTGCCAGCAGCTCGGATGGGGTCGGGGAAGGCTACACCTTC.

The V gene is TRBV4-1, the J gene TRBJ1-1, with 8 bases lining up with TRBD1. V shed 2 bases and J 4 bases; nucleotides not matched to a gene: 3. The CDR3 contains 14 residues. Germline-derived CDR1 and CDR2 are MGHRA and YSYEKL. DNA of the CDR3: TGCGCCAGCAGCCAACAGGGGGCGGTCACTGAAGCTTTCTTT. This encodes CASSQQGAVTEAFF.

This chain connects TRBV2 to TRBJ1-2, with 8 bases aligning to TRBD1. The CDR3 extends over 14 amino acids. From germline, CDR1 is SNHLY and CDR2 FYNNEI. V shed 6 bases, J shed 5 bases, and the junction held 8 bases outside the gene matches. CDR3 DNA: TGTGCCAGCAGACCCGGGACAGGTTTTTATGGCTACACCTTC. Amino acid sequence: CASRPGTGFYGYTF.

The rearrangement uses TRBV11-3 and TRBJ2-1; 11 bases agree with TRBD2. Germline V gene sequence: CDR1 SGHNT, CDR2 YENEEA. CDR3 length: 19 residues. With V trimmed by 0 bases and J by 2 bases, 9 bases remained unmatched. CDR3 nucleotides: TGTGCCAGCAGCTTAGATCAGGAACTAGCGGGAGAAACCTACAATGAGCAGTTCTTC. As protein: CASSLDQELAGETYNEQFF.

Worth noting for this clone: Other DNA sequences within the sample encode an identical CDR3. V usage is TRBV6-2 or TRBV6-3 and J usage is TRBJ1-2; possibly TRBD1 for D (6 bases). V was trimmed by 0 bases and J by 4 bases, leaving 9 bases between them. The CDR3 has 14 amino acids. Germline V gene data show CDR1 as MNHEY and CDR2 as SVGEGT. The CDR3 coding sequence is TGTGCCAGCAGTTACTCCGGACAGACCTATGGCTACACCTTC. Translating gives CASSYSGQTYGYTF.

The chain has TRBV11-3 and TRBJ2-3; D is possibly TRBD1 (5 bases). The CDR3 extends over 14 amino acids. Germline V CDR1 and CDR2: SGHNT, YENEEA. V shed 5 bases and J shed 2 bases, with 11 bases lying between them. For the CDR3, the DNA is TGTGCCAGCAGCCCCGGACACTTCACAGATACGCAGTATTTT. Its translation: CASSPGHFTDTQYF.

V usage is TRBV4-2 and J usage is TRBJ2-1; the D is unclear. Per the germline V gene, CDR1 is LGHNA and CDR2 is YNFKEQ. Deletions cut 1 base from V and 5 bases from J, with 15 bases between. This CDR3 comprises 16 residues. Here the CDR3 reads CASSQVDLPPHNEQFF. As DNA, the CDR3 is TGTGCCAGCAGCCAAGTGGACCTCCCGCCTCACAATGAGCAGTTCTTC.

The rearrangement joins TRBV10-3 to TRBJ1-2; D call uncertain. The germline gives CDR1 ENHRY, CDR2 SYGVKD. CDR3 size: 13 residues. V lost 5 bases and J lost 3, with 10 bases in between. CDR3 sequence (DNA): TGTGCCATCAGTCCCTCCCGGGACTATGGCTACACCTTC. This encodes CAISPSRDYGYTF.

In this sample, this clone turned up a few times. This chain connects TRBV6-2 or TRBV6-3 to TRBJ1-1, with D tentatively TRBD1 (6 bases). CDR3 length equals 15 residues. With 4 bases removed from V and 1 base from J, the gap between germline ends came to 13 bases. CDR1 is MNHEY and CDR2 is SVGEGT in the germline V gene. This CDR3 reads CASSSYRERNTEAFF. The CDR3 region has the DNA TGTGCCAGCAGTTCCTACAGGGAGAGGAACACTGAAGCTTTCTTT.

In its sample, this clone was seen a few times. This chain uses TRBV10-3 with TRBJ2-1; 7 bases agree with TRBD2. This CDR3 comprises 12 residues. Germline CDR1 and CDR2: ENHRY and SYGVKD. V shed 9 bases and J 9 bases; nucleotides not matched to a gene: 8. CDR3 in amino acids: CAIVGGSGEQFF. The CDR3 DNA follows: TGTGCCATAGTGGGCGGGAGCGGTGAGCAGTTCTTC.

The CDR3 region is CASSLWTASNQPQHF. CDR3 nucleotides: TGTGCCAGCAGCTTGTGGACGGCCAGCAATCAGCCCCAGCATTTT. The J gene is TRBJ1-5, the V gene TRBV7-2; unclear D gene. The CDR3 consists of 15 residues. Germline assignment: CDR1 SGHTA and CDR2 FQGNSA. The V end was cut by 3 bases, the J end by 1 base, with 10 bases between.

The V and J genes are TRBV2 and TRBJ1-5, with D possibly TRBD1 on 5 matching bases. CDR3 size: 13 residues. With 6 bases removed from V and 4 bases from J, the gap between germline ends came to 10 bases. CDR1 SNHLY and CDR2 FYNNEI come from the germline V gene. The CDR3 spells CASRGRANQPQHF. The CDR3 nucleotides are TGTGCCAGCAGAGGCAGGGCGAATCAGCCCCAGCATTTT.

V gene TRBV7-9 combines with J gene TRBJ2-1, with TRBD2 matching 7 bases. Germline CDR1 is SEHNR and CDR2 is FQNEAQ (reference sequence). This CDR3 region has 16 residues. J gave up 0 bases and V 4 bases, and 6 bases lay outside the gene matches. CDR3 bases: TGTGCCAGCAGCTCTCTTCTAGCGGCCTCCTACAATGAGCAGTTCTTC. Translated: CASSSLLAASYNEQFF.

The DNA of the CDR3 is TGTGCCAGCAGCGTAGGAGGCACAGGGGTTGTATACGGCTACACCTTC. It codes for CASSVGGTGVVYGYTF. The chain couples TRBV9 to TRBJ1-2; 7 positions match TRBD1. Germline CDR1 reads SGDLS; CDR2 reads YYNGEE. The CDR3 loop spans 16 amino acids. The junction had 13 bases not matched to a gene; V was cut back by 0 bases and J by 8 bases.